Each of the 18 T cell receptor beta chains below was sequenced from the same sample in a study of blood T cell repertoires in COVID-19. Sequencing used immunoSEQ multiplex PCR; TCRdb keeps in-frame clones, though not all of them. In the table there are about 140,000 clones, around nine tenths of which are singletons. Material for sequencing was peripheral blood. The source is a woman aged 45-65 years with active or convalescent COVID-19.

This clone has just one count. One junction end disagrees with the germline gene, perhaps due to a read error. The CDR3 DNA is TGTACCAGCAGGAGCGGGAACACCGGGGAGCTGTTTTTT. It encodes CTSRSGNTGELFF. The rearrangement links TRBV28 to TRBJ2-2, with a tentative D call TRBD2 (5 bases). This CDR3 spans 13 amino acids. From germline, CDR1 is MDHEN and CDR2 SYDVKM.

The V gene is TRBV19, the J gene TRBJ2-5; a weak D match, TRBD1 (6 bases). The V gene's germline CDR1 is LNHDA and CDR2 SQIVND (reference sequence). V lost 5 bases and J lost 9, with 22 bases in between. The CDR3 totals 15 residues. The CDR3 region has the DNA TGTGCCAGTAGTGCTACAGGGCAGGGCCACGGGGCCCAGTACTTC. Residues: CASSATGQGHGAQYF.

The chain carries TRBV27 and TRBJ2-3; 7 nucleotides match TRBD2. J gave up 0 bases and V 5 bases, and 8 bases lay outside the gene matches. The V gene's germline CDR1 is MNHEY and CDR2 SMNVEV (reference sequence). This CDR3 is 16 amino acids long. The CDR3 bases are TGTGCCAGCAGTCATTACAGCGGGAAAAGCACAGATACGCAGTATTTT. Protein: CASSHYSGKSTDTQYF.

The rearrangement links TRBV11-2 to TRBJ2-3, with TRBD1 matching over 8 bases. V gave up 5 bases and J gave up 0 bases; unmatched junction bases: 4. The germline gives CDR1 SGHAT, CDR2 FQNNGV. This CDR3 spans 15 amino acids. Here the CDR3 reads CASSMTGASTDTQYF. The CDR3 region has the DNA TGTGCCAGCAGCATGACAGGGGCTAGCACAGATACGCAGTATTTT.

The chain's CDR3 is CAVHSGNTIYF. CDR3 nucleotides: TGTGCCGTCCATTCTGGAAACACCATATATTTT. J is TRBJ1-3 and V is TRBV27, with no clear D. CDR3 size: 11 residues. With 11 bases removed from V and 1 base from J, the gap between germline ends came to 6 bases. Looked up from germline, CDR1 is MNHEY and CDR2 is SMNVEV (reference sequence).

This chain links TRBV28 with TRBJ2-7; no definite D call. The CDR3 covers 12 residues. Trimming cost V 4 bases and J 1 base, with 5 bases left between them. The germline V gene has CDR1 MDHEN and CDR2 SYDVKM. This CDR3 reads CASSSPSYEQYF. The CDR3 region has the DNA TGTGCCAGCAGTTCCCCTTCCTACGAGCAGTACTTC.

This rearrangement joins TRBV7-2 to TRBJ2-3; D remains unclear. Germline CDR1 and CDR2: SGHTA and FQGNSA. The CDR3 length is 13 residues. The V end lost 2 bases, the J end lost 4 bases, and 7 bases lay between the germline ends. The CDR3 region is CASSLSPADTQYF. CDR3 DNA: TGTGCCAGCAGCTTATCCCCTGCAGATACGCAGTATTTT.

The CDR3 bases are TGTGCCAGCAGCCCCTACCAGGGGTCCGACACTGAAGCTTTCTTT. Translation gives CASSPYQGSDTEAFF. J is TRBJ1-1 and V is TRBV9; possibly TRBD1 for D (6 bases). V was shortened by 4 bases and J by 3 bases, with 16 bases between the two germline ends. The CDR3 extends over 15 amino acids. Germline CDR1 and CDR2: SGDLS and YYNGEE.

CDR3 sequence (DNA): TGCGCCAGCAGCTCGCCGGGACAGGTTGAAGCTTTCTTT. Amino acids: CASSSPGQVEAFF. The chain carries TRBV5-1 and TRBJ1-1; 8 positions agree with TRBD1. The junction had 5 bases not matched to a gene; V was cut back by 3 bases and J by 7 bases. Germline loops: CDR1 SGHRS, CDR2 YFSETQ. The CDR3 runs to 13 residues.

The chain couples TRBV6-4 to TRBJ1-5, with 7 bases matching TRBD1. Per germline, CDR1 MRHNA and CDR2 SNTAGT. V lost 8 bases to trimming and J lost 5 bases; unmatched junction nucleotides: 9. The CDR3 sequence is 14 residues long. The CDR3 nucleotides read TGTGCCAGCGCGAACAGGGGAGGAGATCAGCCCCAGCATTTT. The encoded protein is CASANRGGDQPQHF.

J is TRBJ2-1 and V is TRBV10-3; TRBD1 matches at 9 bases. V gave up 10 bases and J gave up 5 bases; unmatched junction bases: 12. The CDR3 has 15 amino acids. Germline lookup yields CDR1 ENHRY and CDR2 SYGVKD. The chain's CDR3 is CATGQGNLPHNEQFF. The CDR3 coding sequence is TGTGCCACCGGACAGGGGAACTTACCACACAATGAGCAGTTCTTC.

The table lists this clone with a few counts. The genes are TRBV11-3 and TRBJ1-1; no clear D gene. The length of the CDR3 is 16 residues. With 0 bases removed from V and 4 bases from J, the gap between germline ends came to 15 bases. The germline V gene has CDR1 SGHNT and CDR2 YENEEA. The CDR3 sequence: CASSLDGRGSSTEAFF. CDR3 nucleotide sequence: TGTGCCAGCAGCTTAGACGGCCGCGGGTCTTCCACTGAAGCTTTCTTT.

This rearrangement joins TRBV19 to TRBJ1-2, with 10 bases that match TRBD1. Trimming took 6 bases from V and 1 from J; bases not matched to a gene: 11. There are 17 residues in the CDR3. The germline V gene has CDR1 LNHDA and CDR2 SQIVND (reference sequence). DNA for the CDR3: TGTGCCAGTAGCCTTAAGGGACAGGGGCGGAATAACTATGGCTACACCTTC. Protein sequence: CASSLKGQGRNNYGYTF.

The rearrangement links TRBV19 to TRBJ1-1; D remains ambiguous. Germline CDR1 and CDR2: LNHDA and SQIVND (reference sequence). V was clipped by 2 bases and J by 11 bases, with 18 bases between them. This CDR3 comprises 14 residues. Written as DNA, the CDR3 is TGTGCCAGTAGTATAACAGTGGATGACGGGAACGCTTTCTTT. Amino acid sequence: CASSITVDDGNAFF.

CDR3 coding DNA: TGTGCCAGCAGCTTCAGGACTAGCGGGGGAACTTCACGAGATACGCAGTATTTT. Translating gives CASSFRTSGGTSRDTQYF. The V call is TRBV7-2, the J call TRBJ2-3; 13 bases fit TRBD2. There are 18 residues in the CDR3. Germline V gives CDR1 SGHTA, CDR2 FQGNSA. The trim removed 3 bases at V and 5 bases at J, leaving 11 bases unmatched.

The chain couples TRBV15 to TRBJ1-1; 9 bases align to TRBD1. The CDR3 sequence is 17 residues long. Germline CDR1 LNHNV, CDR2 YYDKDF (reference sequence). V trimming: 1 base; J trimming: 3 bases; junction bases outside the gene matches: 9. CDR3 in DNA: TGTGCCACCAGCAGAGGCTGGGACAGGGTAACGGACACTGAAGCTTTCTTT. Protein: CATSRGWDRVTDTEAFF.

The DNA of the CDR3 is TGTGCCAGCAGTTTGAGAGGGAGCGATTCGTTCCATACGCAGTATTTT. Encoded protein: CASSLRGSDSFHTQYF. The chain links TRBV27 to TRBJ2-3, with a possible D match to TRBD2 (5 bases). This CDR3 has 16 amino acids. The V gene lost 3 bases and the J gene lost 7 bases, with 20 bases spanning the gap. CDR1 MNHEY and CDR2 SMNVEV come from the germline V gene (reference sequence).

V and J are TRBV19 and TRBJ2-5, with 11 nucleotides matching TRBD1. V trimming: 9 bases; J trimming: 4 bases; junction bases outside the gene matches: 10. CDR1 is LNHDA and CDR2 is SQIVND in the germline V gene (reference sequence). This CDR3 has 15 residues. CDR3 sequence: CASATGQGVGETQYF. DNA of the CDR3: TGTGCCAGCGCAACGGGACAGGGGGTCGGAGAGACCCAGTACTTC.